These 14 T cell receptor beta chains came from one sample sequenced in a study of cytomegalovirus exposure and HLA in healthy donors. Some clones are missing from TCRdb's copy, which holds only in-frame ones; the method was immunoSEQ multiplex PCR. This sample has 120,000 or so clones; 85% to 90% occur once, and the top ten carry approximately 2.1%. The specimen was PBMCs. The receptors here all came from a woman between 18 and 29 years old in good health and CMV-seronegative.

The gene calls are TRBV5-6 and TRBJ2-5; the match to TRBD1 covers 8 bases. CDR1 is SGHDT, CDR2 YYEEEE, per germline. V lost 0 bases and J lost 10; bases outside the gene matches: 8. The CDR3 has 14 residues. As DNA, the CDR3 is TGTGCCAGCAGCTTGGGTGACAGGGGAATGGACCAGTACTTC. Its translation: CASSLGDRGMDQYF.

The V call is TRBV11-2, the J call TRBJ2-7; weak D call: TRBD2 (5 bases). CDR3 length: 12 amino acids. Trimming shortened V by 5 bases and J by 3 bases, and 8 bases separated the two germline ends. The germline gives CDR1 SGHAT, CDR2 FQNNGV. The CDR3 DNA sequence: TGTGCCAGCAGCCGGACTGACTACGAGCAGTACTTC. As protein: CASSRTDYEQYF. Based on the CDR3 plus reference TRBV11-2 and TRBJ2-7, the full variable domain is EAGVAQSPRYKIIEKRQSVAFWCNPISGHATLYWYQQILGQGPKLLIQFQNNGVVDDSQLPKDRFSAERLKGVDSTLKIQPAKLEDSAVYLCASSRTDYEQYFGPGTRLTVT.

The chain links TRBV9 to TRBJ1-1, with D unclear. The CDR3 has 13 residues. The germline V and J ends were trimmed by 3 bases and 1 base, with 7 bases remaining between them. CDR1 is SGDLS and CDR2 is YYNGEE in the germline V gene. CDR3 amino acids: CASSANRNTEAFF. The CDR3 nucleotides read TGTGCCAGCAGCGCTAACAGGAACACTGAAGCTTTCTTT.

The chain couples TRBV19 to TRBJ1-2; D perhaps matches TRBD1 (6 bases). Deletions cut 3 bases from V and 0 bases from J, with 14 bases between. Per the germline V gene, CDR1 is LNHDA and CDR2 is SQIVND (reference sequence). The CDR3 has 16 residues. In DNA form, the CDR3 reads TGTGCCAGTAGTATGGATAACAGGGAATCTAACTATGGCTACACCTTC. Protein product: CASSMDNRESNYGYTF.

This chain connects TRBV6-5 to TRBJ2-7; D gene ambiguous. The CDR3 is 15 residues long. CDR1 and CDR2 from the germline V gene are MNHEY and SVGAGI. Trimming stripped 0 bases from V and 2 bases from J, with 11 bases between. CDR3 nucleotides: TGTGCCAGCAGTTACTCGTCGGGTATTACCTACGAGCAGTACTTC. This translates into CASSYSSGITYEQYF.

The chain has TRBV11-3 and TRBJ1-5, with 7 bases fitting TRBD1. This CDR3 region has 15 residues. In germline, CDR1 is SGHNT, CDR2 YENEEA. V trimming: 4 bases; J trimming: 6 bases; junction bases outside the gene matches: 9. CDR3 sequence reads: CASSSLDRVAQPQHF. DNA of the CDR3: TGTGCCAGCAGCTCTCTCGACAGGGTGGCTCAGCCCCAGCATTTT.

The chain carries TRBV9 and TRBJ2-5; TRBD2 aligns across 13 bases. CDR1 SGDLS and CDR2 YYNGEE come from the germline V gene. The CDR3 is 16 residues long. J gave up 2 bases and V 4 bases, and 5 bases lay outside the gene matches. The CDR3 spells CASSLRTSGSQETQYF. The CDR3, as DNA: TGTGCCAGCAGCCTAAGGACTAGCGGGAGTCAAGAGACCCAGTACTTC.

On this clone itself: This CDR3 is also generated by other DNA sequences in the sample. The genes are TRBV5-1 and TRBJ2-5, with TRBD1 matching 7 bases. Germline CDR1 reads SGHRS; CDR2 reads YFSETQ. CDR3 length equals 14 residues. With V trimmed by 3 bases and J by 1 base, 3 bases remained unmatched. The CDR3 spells CASSSGQVQETQYF. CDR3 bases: TGCGCCAGCAGCTCCGGACAGGTCCAAGAGACCCAGTACTTC. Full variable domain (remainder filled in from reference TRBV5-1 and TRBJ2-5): KAGVTQTPRYLIKTRGQQVTLSCSPISGHRSVSWYQQTPGQGLQFLFEYFSETQRNKGNFPGRFSGRQFSNSRSEMNVSTLELGDSALYLCASSSGQVQETQYFGPGTRLLVL.

This chain's CDR3 is CASSQRGFPSTDTQYF. Written as DNA, the CDR3 is TGCGCCAGCAGCCAAAGGGGCTTCCCTAGCACAGATACGCAGTATTTT. V is TRBV4-3 and J is TRBJ2-3, with a possible D match to TRBD1 (5 bases). Germline V CDR1 and CDR2: LGHNA, YSLEER. Trimming stripped 2 bases from V and 0 bases from J, with 12 bases between. The CDR3 spans 16 residues.

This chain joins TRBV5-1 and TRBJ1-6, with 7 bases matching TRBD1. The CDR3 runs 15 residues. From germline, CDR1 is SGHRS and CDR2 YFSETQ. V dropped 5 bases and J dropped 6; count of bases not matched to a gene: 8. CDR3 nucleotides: TGCGCCAGCAGTTACTCGACAGGGTTTAATTCACCCCTCCACTTT. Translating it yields CASSYSTGFNSPLHF.

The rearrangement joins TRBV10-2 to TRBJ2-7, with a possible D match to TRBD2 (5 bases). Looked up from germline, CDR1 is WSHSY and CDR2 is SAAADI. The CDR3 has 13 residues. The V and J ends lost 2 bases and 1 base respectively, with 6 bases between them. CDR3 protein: CASSEPGSYEQYF. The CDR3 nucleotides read TGCGCCAGCAGTGAGCCGGGGTCCTACGAGCAGTACTTC.

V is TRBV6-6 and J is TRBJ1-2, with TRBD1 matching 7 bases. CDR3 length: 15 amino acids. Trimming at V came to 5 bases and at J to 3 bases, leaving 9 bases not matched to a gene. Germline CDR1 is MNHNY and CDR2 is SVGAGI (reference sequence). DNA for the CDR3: TGTGCCAGCAGTCGGGACAGTAACGACTACTATGGCTACACCTTC. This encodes CASSRDSNDYYGYTF.

Here the CDR3 DNA reads TGTGCCAGCAGTCCATGGGCGGGACGTTACAATGAGCAGTTCTTC. It codes for CASSPWAGRYNEQFF. The chain has TRBV27 and TRBJ2-1, with a weak D call TRBD2 (6 bases). The CDR3 extends over 15 amino acids. The V end was cut by 5 bases, the J end by 4 bases, with 15 bases between. The germline V gene has CDR1 MNHEY and CDR2 SMNVEV (reference sequence).

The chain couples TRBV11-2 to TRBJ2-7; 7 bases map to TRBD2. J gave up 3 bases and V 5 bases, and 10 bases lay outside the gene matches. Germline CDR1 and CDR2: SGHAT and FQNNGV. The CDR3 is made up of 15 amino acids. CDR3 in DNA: TGTGCCAGCAGCGGGACCACTCGGGGGGACTACGAGCAGTACTTC. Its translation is CASSGTTRGDYEQYF. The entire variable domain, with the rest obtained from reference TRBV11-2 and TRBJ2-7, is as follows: EAGVAQSPRYKIIEKRQSVAFWCNPISGHATLYWYQQILGQGPKLLIQFQNNGVVDDSQLPKDRFSAERLKGVDSTLKIQPAKLEDSAVYLCASSGTTRGDYEQYFGPGTRLTVT.